Sequencing of this T cell receptor (beta chain) was carried out in a study of T cell repertoires in cytomegalovirus infection (dated 2019 in TCRdb). Study-level background: The peptide stimulations were aimed at well-studied HLA-B-restricted epitopes as well as recently identified HLA-C-restricted CMV epitopes, whose presentation resists viral immunomodulation. Donor HLA type was relevant to the analysis, because carriage of CMV infection together with the matching HLA type was indicated by public TCR beta signatures. Here is what the overall study found, with its caveats: In the ex vivo response, HLA-C-restricted CMV-specific TCR beta clonotypes were dominant, and in two of eight donors the single most frequent clonotype came from this HLA-C-restricted group. Cumulative frequency of public TCR beta family members discriminated carriers of CMV infection plus the relevant HLA type in this cohort and an independent 352-donor cohort.

With regard to this clonotype: Its antigen remains undetermined. Per-nucleotide qualities are absent, and no much larger clonotype sits a single base away.

TCRdb lists the instrument as Illumina HiSeq 1500. TCRdb reran the public reads through fastp at Q25 and MiXCR, keeping productive beta chains. Rows are unified per CDR3 protein, each entry keeping the most common DNA and genes. Across this sample there are more than 250,000 distinct CDR3 sequences, with roughly 25% seen only once. The biggest ten clones account for about 14% of the sample. The treatment or condition label of this sample denotes: in vitro stimulation with specific CMV peptide epitopes to enrich CMV-specific T cells. CDR1 and CDR2 are drawn from the germline V gene (reference sequence): LNHDA, SQIVND. The CDR3 numbers 15 residues from cysteine through phenylalanine. The CDR3 DNA has 45 bases and is translated from base 1. The germline ends are 9 bases apart after V is trimmed by 3 bases and J by 0 bases.

This receptor was identified in a human donor in good health (CMV status not recorded). Some clones in this sample may be carry-over from other donors' samples. This chain joins TRBV19 to TRBJ1-5, with TRBD1 as a weak D call on 5 bases. Source: cultured PBMCs, taken from culture after CMV antigen stimulation. Read as DNA, the sequence is TGTGCCAGTAGTATGGGACCCTATAGCAATCAGCCCCAGCATTTT. Translated, it gives CASSMGPYSNQPQHF.